Below are 8 T cell receptor beta chains sequenced from a single sample in a study of blood T cells in healthy people across ages. For the second PCR, which ran for about 6 to 11 cycles, a sample-barcoded 5' primer and a J-beta primer mix were used. One entry per CDR3 protein results from TCRdb running MiXCR on the 5' RACE reads. The sample yields 850,000 or so distinct CDR3 sequences, less than 35% seen once. The specimen sequenced was blood. Every receptor here comes from a woman of 80 years or more in good health.

This clonotype appeared a few times. For the CDR3, the DNA is TGTGCCAGTAGTAGCGCAGGGAGGCATACGCAGTATTTT. This codes for CASSSAGRHTQYF. The chain couples TRBV19 to TRBJ2-3, with D possibly being TRBD2 (6 bases). Trimming shortened V by 4 bases and J by 7 bases, and 12 bases separated the two germline ends. Germline CDR1 LNHDA, CDR2 SQIVND (reference sequence). The CDR3 sequence is 13 residues long.

This clonotype occurred a few times. One junction end disagrees with the germline gene, perhaps due to a read error. The genes are TRBV5-1 and TRBJ1-3; D not certain. Germline assignment: CDR1 SGHRS and CDR2 YFSETQ. This CDR3 region has 13 residues. CDR3 coding DNA: TGTGCCAGCAGCTTGGATAGCGGAAACACCATATATTTT. This translates into CASSLDSGNTIYF.

This clonotype has a count of ten or more. The J gene is TRBJ2-3, the V gene TRBV5-1; 7 bases are a match to TRBD1. CDR1 and CDR2 (germline): SGHRS, YFSETQ. The CDR3 covers 15 residues. Germline trimming cut 4 bases from V and 3 bases from J; bases unmatched to any gene: 8. This CDR3 reads CASSHDRARTDTQYF. The CDR3 DNA follows: TGCGCCAGCAGCCACGACAGGGCAAGGACAGATACGCAGTATTTT.

V gene TRBV11-2 combines with J gene TRBJ2-1; D gene ambiguous. Germline assignment: CDR1 SGHAT and CDR2 FQNNGV. V was trimmed by 3 bases and J by 8 bases, leaving 5 bases between them. The CDR3 consists of 11 residues. The CDR3 is CASSFEDEQFF. The CDR3 bases are TGTGCCAGCAGCTTCGAGGATGAGCAGTTCTTC. Supplemented by reference TRBV11-2 and TRBJ2-1, the full variable domain reads EAGVAQSPRYKIIEKRQSVAFWCNPISGHATLYWYQQILGQGPKLLIQFQNNGVVDDSQLPKDRFSAERLKGVDSTLKIQPAKLEDSAVYLCASSFEDEQFFGPGTRLTVL.

This clonotype was observed many times. This chain uses TRBV7-2 with TRBJ2-1; 10 bases are a match to TRBD2. The CDR3 runs to 17 residues. Trimming removed 4 bases from V and 7 bases from J; junction bases left unmatched: 13. Germline loops: CDR1 SGHTA, CDR2 FQGNSA. The CDR3 sequence: CASSSPSLAGVGNEQFF. In nucleotides, the CDR3 is TGTGCCAGCAGCTCCCCGAGCCTAGCGGGGGTAGGGAATGAGCAGTTCTTC.

This clonotype has more than one count but fewer than ten. The chain combines TRBV11-3 with TRBJ1-1; D is undetermined. Germline-derived CDR1 and CDR2 are SGHNT and YENEEA. The CDR3 loop spans 14 amino acids. Trimming removed 5 bases at V and 4 bases at J, with 14 bases between. The CDR3 bases are TGTGCCAGCAGCCCCTTCCCCGGAGGCACTGAAGCTTTCTTT. Its translation: CASSPFPGGTEAFF.

This clonotype showed up just once. This may be a read error, as it is one base from a much larger clone. The chain carries TRBV3-1 and TRBJ2-1, with 9 bases fitting TRBD2. The germline V gene encodes CDR1 LGHDT and CDR2 YNNKEL (reference sequence). The CDR3 length is 18 residues. V lost 3 bases to trimming and J lost 13 bases; unmatched junction nucleotides: 22. CDR3 in DNA: TGTGCCAGCAGCCACCAGGAGGGGCGGGGGGGCCTCCAAGAGACCCAGTTCTTC. Amino acid sequence: CASSHQEGRGGLQETQFF.

This chain links TRBV4-1 with TRBJ2-6; D remains ambiguous. V gave up 2 bases and J gave up 0 bases, with 17 bases separating them. This CDR3 has 19 residues. Germline CDR1 reads MGHRA; CDR2 reads YSYEKL. CDR3 loop: CASSQRSWTARSGANVLTF. The DNA for the CDR3 is TGCGCCAGCAGCCAAAGGAGCTGGACGGCCCGCTCTGGGGCCAACGTCCTGACTTTC.